The 24 T cell receptor beta chains listed next were all sequenced from one sample in a study of cytomegalovirus exposure and HLA in healthy donors. The assay was immunoSEQ multiplex PCR, and TCRdb's table has in-frame clones only and misses some. The data contain around 200,000 clones, around 82% of them singletons. Sequencing was done on a sample of PBMCs. All receptors come from a young woman in good health and CMV-seropositive.

The rearrangement joins TRBV6-1 to TRBJ1-6, with 8 bases matching TRBD1. The germline V gene encodes CDR1 MNHNS and CDR2 SASEGT. With V trimmed by 6 bases and J by 12 bases, 4 bases remained unmatched. The CDR3 length is 12 residues. The CDR3 DNA is TGTGCCAGCAGGCAGGGGGCAGGACCCCTCCACTTT. Its translation: CASRQGAGPLHF.

The table lists this clone with a few counts. The chain uses TRBV27 and TRBJ1-5; D is ambiguous. CDR3 length: 12 residues. V dropped 5 bases and J dropped 6 bases, with 8 bases sitting between them. Germline V gene sequence: CDR1 MNHEY, CDR2 SMNVEV (reference sequence). The CDR3 is CASSQTGQPQHF. The DNA of the CDR3 is TGTGCCAGCAGTCAGACTGGTCAGCCCCAGCATTTT.

This chain joins TRBV7-7 and TRBJ2-5, with TRBD1 matching 8 bases. This CDR3 has 16 residues. Germline lookup yields CDR1 SSHAT and CDR2 FNYEAQ (reference sequence). V was pared by 2 bases and J by 5 bases, with 10 bases of the junction left unmatched. The CDR3 bases are TGTGCCAGCAGCTTATTCCCCAGGGGGCGTATTGAGACCCAGTACTTC. Translating it yields CASSLFPRGRIETQYF.

The chain uses TRBV10-2 and TRBJ2-3; D is perhaps TRBD2 (5 bases). The CDR3 is 13 amino acids. V lost 6 bases and J 5 bases, leaving 12 bases between the germline ends. Germline lookup yields CDR1 WSHSY and CDR2 SAAADI. CDR3 residues: CASSDDYRDTQYF. In DNA, the CDR3 is TGCGCCAGCAGCGATGACTATCGAGATACGCAGTATTTT.

J is TRBJ2-5 and V is TRBV7-2; 7 bases line up with TRBD2. This CDR3 contains 13 residues. With 1 base clipped from V and 4 bases from J, the junction kept 0 bases outside the gene matches. The germline V gene has CDR1 SGHTA and CDR2 FQGNSA. CDR3: CASSLGTRETQYF. Here the CDR3 DNA reads TGTGCCAGCAGCTTAGGGACTAGAGAGACCCAGTACTTC.

This clone was observed a single time. The V call is TRBV4-3, the J call TRBJ1-2, with D possibly being TRBD1 (5 bases). The V gene's germline CDR1 is LGHNA and CDR2 YSLEER. The CDR3 has 16 amino acids. V shed 0 bases and J shed 5 bases, with 16 bases lying between them. In nucleotides, the CDR3 is TGCGCCAGCAGCCAAGATAGGGGATTACGACCTTATGGCTACACCTTC. Its protein product is CASSQDRGLRPYGYTF.

The chain employs TRBV2 and TRBJ2-5; TRBD2 agrees at 9 bases. Per germline, CDR1 SNHLY and CDR2 FYNNEI. The CDR3 sequence is 15 residues long. J was trimmed by 5 bases and V by 6 bases; bases with no gene match: 10. CDR3 sequence: CASRAAGGRGETQYF. The CDR3 bases are TGTGCCAGCAGGGCAGCGGGGGGCAGGGGGGAGACCCAGTACTTC.

The chain employs TRBV19 and TRBJ2-1; TRBD2 matches 8 bases. This CDR3 has 17 amino acids. Germline CDR1 and CDR2: LNHDA and SQIVND (reference sequence). The V gene end was trimmed by 4 bases and the J gene end by 2 bases; junction bases not matched to a gene: 10. CDR3 in DNA: TGTGCCAGTAGTAAGACGCCGGGGGGGGCCCCCTACAATGAGCAGTTCTTC. This sequence encodes CASSKTPGGAPYNEQFF.

The chain couples TRBV2 to TRBJ1-2; 9 positions agree with TRBD1. Germline V lookup: CDR1 SNHLY, CDR2 FYNNEI. After removal of 0 bases from V and 0 bases from J, the junction contained 2 bases not matched to a gene. This CDR3 has 16 residues. The CDR3 loop reads CASSEAGTGSNYGYTF. The CDR3 DNA is TGTGCCAGCAGTGAAGCTGGGACAGGGTCTAACTATGGCTACACCTTC.

This rearrangement joins TRBV14 to TRBJ2-1, with D possibly TRBD2 on 5 matching bases. V dropped 1 base and J dropped 7 bases, with 5 bases sitting between them. Per germline, CDR1 SGHDN and CDR2 FVKESK. This CDR3 is 12 amino acids long. CDR3 protein: CASSQGGNEQFF. Here the CDR3 DNA reads TGTGCCAGCAGCCAAGGAGGGAATGAGCAGTTCTTC.

Note on this clone: A read error may produce the germline difference seen at one junction end. Written as DNA, the CDR3 is TGTGCCAGCAGTTTGGTATTTCGGGAGCCAAACACCGGGGAGCTGTTTTTT. Translated, it gives CASSLVFREPNTGELFF. This chain connects TRBV5-5 to TRBJ2-2; the D gene is possibly TRBD2 (6 bases). Germline V lookup: CDR1 SGHKS, CDR2 YYEKEE (reference sequence). CDR3 length: 17 amino acids. Using reference TRBV5-5 and TRBJ2-2 for the parts outside the CDR3, the full variable domain is DAGVTQSPTHLIKTRGQQVTLRCSPISGHKSVSWYQQVLGQGPQFIFQYYEKEERGRGNFPDRFSARQFPNYSSELNVNALLLGDSALYLCASSLVFREPNTGELFFGEGSRLTVL.

This chain uses TRBV2 with TRBJ2-3; tentative D call: TRBD2 (6 bases). The germline V gene encodes CDR1 SNHLY and CDR2 FYNNEI. CDR3 length: 14 amino acids. V lost 7 bases to trimming and J lost 0 bases, with 11 bases between them. The CDR3 loop reads CASIRETSTDTQYF. CDR3 sequence (DNA): TGTGCCAGCATTCGGGAGACTAGCACAGATACGCAGTATTTT. The complete variable domain, with remaining parts taken from reference TRBV2 and TRBJ2-3, reads EPEVTQTPSHQVTQMGQEVILRCVPISNHLYFYWYRQILGQKVEFLVSFYNNEISEKSEIFDDQFSVERPDGSNFTLKIRSTKLEDSAMYFCASIRETSTDTQYFGPGTRLTVL.

This chain uses TRBV4-1 with TRBJ1-5, with D hard to call. The CDR3 is made up of 17 amino acids. From germline, CDR1 is MGHRA and CDR2 YSYEKL. The V end lost 1 base, the J end lost 0 bases, and 13 bases lay between the germline ends. In nucleotides, the CDR3 is TGCGCCAGCAGCCAAGTTGTTCAGAAATATAGCAATCAGCCCCAGCATTTT. Translating gives CASSQVVQKYSNQPQHF.

The chain carries TRBV19 and TRBJ2-6; 9 nucleotides agree with TRBD1. The CDR3 contains 18 residues. The V gene's germline CDR1 is LNHDA and CDR2 SQIVND (reference sequence). Trimming removed 4 bases from V and 0 bases from J; junction bases left unmatched: 7. In nucleotides, the CDR3 is TGTGCCAGTAGTAGAGACAGGGGGGTAATCTCTGGGGCCAACGTCCTGACTTTC. Encoded protein: CASSRDRGVISGANVLTF.

The CDR3: CASSNGANEQYF. The CDR3, as DNA: TGTGCCAGCAGTAATGGGGCGAACGAGCAGTACTTC. The chain is built from TRBV6-5 and TRBJ2-7, with D perhaps TRBD1 (5 bases). CDR1 is MNHEY, CDR2 SVGAGI, per germline. Trimming pared 5 bases from V and 5 bases from J, leaving 10 bases between. The CDR3 runs to 12 residues.

The chain carries TRBV5-1 and TRBJ2-7, with D maybe TRBD2 (5 bases). The CDR3 spans 13 residues. The V end was cut by 0 bases, the J end by 4 bases, with 8 bases between. CDR1 SGHRS and CDR2 YFSETQ come from the germline V gene. CDR3 DNA sequence: TGCGCCAGCAGCTTGGACTCGGGATACGAGCAGTACTTC. This codes for CASSLDSGYEQYF.

About this clone itself: The CDR3 end shows no conserved phenylalanine or tryptophan, and so a read error is likely. It is unclear where the CDR3 begins or ends on the DNA, so no DNA is shown, and the CDR3 is as TCRdb lists it. The rearrangement joins TRBV19 to TRBJ1-5; the DNA was not used to check the table's D call, TRBD1. Germline lookup yields CDR1 LNHDA and CDR2 SQIVND (reference sequence). The CDR3 comprises 13 residues, both ends counted. CDR3 sequence: CASSIAGGQDPQL.

The J gene is TRBJ1-2, the V gene TRBV10-2, with D unresolved. V lost 4 bases and J 7 bases, leaving 16 bases between the germline ends. This CDR3 contains 14 residues. Germline V CDR1 and CDR2: WSHSY, SAAADI. CDR3 DNA sequence: TGCGCCAGCAGTGGAGGGATCGGAGTCGGTGGCTACACCTTC. Protein sequence: CASSGGIGVGGYTF.

J is TRBJ2-3 and V is TRBV4-3, with D tentatively TRBD1 (5 bases). The CDR3 runs 16 residues. V was cut by 2 bases and J by 0 bases, with 12 bases left in between. The germline CDR1 and CDR2 sequences are LGHNA and YSLEER. CDR3: CASSQTTRVSTDTQYF. The CDR3 DNA follows: TGCGCCAGCAGCCAAACTACCAGGGTGAGCACAGATACGCAGTATTTT.

J is TRBJ1-1 and V is TRBV5-1; D remains unclear. The CDR3 loop spans 15 amino acids. V lost 0 bases to trimming and J lost 1 base, with 10 bases between them. Germline V lookup: CDR1 SGHRS, CDR2 YFSETQ. The CDR3 nucleotides are TGCGCCAGCAGCTTGGATGCCGTTAGGAACACTGAAGCTTTCTTT. Its protein is CASSLDAVRNTEAFF. Based on the CDR3 plus reference TRBV5-1 and TRBJ1-1, the full variable domain is KAGVTQTPRYLIKTRGQQVTLSCSPISGHRSVSWYQQTPGQGLQFLFEYFSETQRNKGNFPGRFSGRQFSNSRSEMNVSTLELGDSALYLCASSLDAVRNTEAFFGQGTRLTVV.

This chain joins TRBV6-5 and TRBJ1-2; D is unclear. CDR1 MNHEY and CDR2 SVGAGI come from the germline V gene. Trimming cost V 7 bases and J 8 bases, with 23 bases left between them. The length of the CDR3 is 15 residues. CDR3: CASTNPTRQREGYTF. The CDR3 DNA is TGTGCCAGCACCAACCCGACCCGCCAAAGGGAGGGCTACACCTTC.

The chain uses TRBV7-2 and TRBJ2-5; TRBD2 matches 10 bases. CDR3 length: 15 residues. Germline loops: CDR1 SGHTA, CDR2 FQGNSA. With 3 bases clipped from V and 5 bases from J, the junction kept 6 bases outside the gene matches. CDR3 sequence reads: CASSFGAGGSETQYF. CDR3 nucleotides: TGTGCCAGCAGCTTTGGAGCGGGGGGGAGCGAGACCCAGTACTTC.

CDR3 protein: CASSTGVNQPQHF. CDR3 sequence (DNA): TGTGCCAGCAGCACAGGGGTGAATCAGCCCCAGCATTTT. The chain has TRBV7-7 and TRBJ1-5; 7 bases align to TRBD1. Germline V gives CDR1 SSHAT, CDR2 FNYEAQ (reference sequence). V lost 5 bases, J lost 4 bases, and 2 bases stayed unmatched. This CDR3 comprises 13 residues. Full variable domain (outside the CDR3, taken from reference TRBV7-7 and TRBJ1-5): GAGVSQSPRYKVTKRGQDVTLRCDPISSHATLYWYQQALGQGPEFLTYFNYEAQPDKSGLPSDRFSAERPEGSISTLTIQRTEQRDSAMYRCASSTGVNQPQHFGDGTRLSIL.

CDR3 sequence (DNA): TGCGCCAGCAGCCAAGATACGCGGTCTCGGGCTAATGAAAAACTGTTTTTT. Protein: CASSQDTRSRANEKLFF. This chain connects TRBV4-1 to TRBJ1-4; D uncertain. The CDR3 runs to 17 residues. Trimming removed 0 bases from V and 3 bases from J, with 14 bases in between. Germline CDR1 reads MGHRA; CDR2 reads YSYEKL.